This is a list of T cell receptor beta chains from one sample in a study of cytomegalovirus exposure and HLA in healthy donors. Sequencing used immunoSEQ multiplex PCR; TCRdb keeps in-frame clones, though not all of them. The data contain 65,000 to 95,000 clones, over 75% of them singletons. The material sequenced was PBMCs. These receptors were obtained from a man in his fifties in good health and CMV-seronegative. Both conserved end residues are part of each CDR3. A D gene is named only where the DNA matches it firmly. Not every row has a clone size; where given, it reads once, few, many or a size class.

TRBV5-4,TRBD1,TRBJ1-2,.,TGTGCCAGCAGCTCTAGACAGGGGGCGGACTATGGCTACACCTTC,CASSSRQGADYGYTF
TRBV20-1,.,TRBJ2-4,.,TGCAGTGCTAGCGCCGTCGGTATTCAGTACTTC,CSASAVGIQYF
TRBV19,.,TRBJ1-2,.,TGTGCCAGTAGTATAACCCCTGACGGAGCTAACTATGGCTACACCTTC,CASSITPDGANYGYTF
TRBV19,.,TRBJ2-2,.,TGTGCCAGTAGTATAGATCGGACAAACACCGGGGAGCTGTTTTTT,CASSIDRTNTGELFF
TRBV30,TRBD2,TRBJ2-1,.,TGTGCCTGGAGGATACGGGGGGCCTACAATGAGCAGTTCTTC,CAWRIRGAYNEQFF
TRBV6-5,TRBD1,TRBJ1-2,few,TGTGCCAGCAGTTACGACGGACAGGGTGGAGGCTACACCTTC,CASSYDGQGGGYTF
TRBV18,.,TRBJ1-1,.,TGTGCCAGCTCACCGGAGCGGATGAACACTGAAGCTTTCTTT,CASSPERMNTEAFF
TRBV7-2,.,TRBJ2-2,.,TGTGCCAGCAGCCGAGGGGGGGACACCGGGGAGCTGTTTTTT,CASSRGGDTGELFF
TRBV27,.,TRBJ2-7,.,TGTGCCAGCAGGTCCCCCGGGTACTCGAACGAGCAGTACTTC,CASRSPGYSNEQYF
TRBV19,TRBD1,TRBJ2-3,once,TGTGCCAGCGGGGACAGGGGCACAGATACGCAGTATTTT,CASGDRGTDTQYF
TRBV6-5,.,TRBJ2-7,.,TGTGCCAGCACCGCCCCCGGGGGGCCCTACGAGCAGTACTTC,CASTAPGGPYEQYF
TRBV18,.,TRBJ1-2,few,TGTGCCAGCTCATCTCCGGTAGGGGGAGGCTACACCTTC,CASSSPVGGGYTF
TRBV19,.,TRBJ1-5,.,TGTGCCAGTAGTATAAGGCGGGGAGGCGTTGGGATCCAGCCCCAGCATTTT,CASSIRRGGVGIQPQHF
TRBV6-5,.,TRBJ1-1,few,TGTGCCAGCAGTTTTCAGGGTGGGGCTGAAGCTTTCTTT,CASSFQGGAEAFF
TRBV30,TRBD1,TRBJ2-3,.,TGTGCCTGGAGCATAGAAGGGGGCGCGAGGAATACGCAGTATTTT,CAWSIEGGARNTQYF
TRBV10-1,.,TRBJ2-1,.,TGCGCCAGTGGCCCTGCGGGGATGACCTACAATGAGCAGTTCTTC,CASGPAGMTYNEQFF
TRBV27,TRBD1,TRBJ2-5,.,TGTGCCAGCAGACCCAGGGGGCGGGAGACCCAGTACTTC,CASRPRGRETQYF
TRBV7-9,.,TRBJ1-5,.,TGTGCCAGCAGCTCGGCCGGGAACCAGCCCCAGCATTTT,CASSSAGNQPQHF
TRBV28,.,TRBJ2-1,.,TGTGCCAGCAGTTTAGGTGGGGGGGCCCCTAGCGCCTACAATGAGCAGTTCTTC,CASSLGGGAPSAYNEQFF
TRBV6-1,TRBD1,TRBJ2-1,.,TGTGCCAGCAGTCGACAGGGGGCTCAGTTCTTC,CASSRQGAQFF
TRBV6-1,.,TRBJ1-1,.,TGTGCCAGTAATGAAGCTTTCTTT,CASNEAFF
TRBV11-3,TRBD1,TRBJ2-1,.,TGTGCCAGCAGCCCGAACCGACAGGGCTACAATGAGCAGTTCTTC,CASSPNRQGYNEQFF
TRBV2,TRBD1,TRBJ1-2,.,TGTGCCAGCAGTGAACAGGGGGCAAGTATCTATGGCTACACCTTC,CASSEQGASIYGYTF